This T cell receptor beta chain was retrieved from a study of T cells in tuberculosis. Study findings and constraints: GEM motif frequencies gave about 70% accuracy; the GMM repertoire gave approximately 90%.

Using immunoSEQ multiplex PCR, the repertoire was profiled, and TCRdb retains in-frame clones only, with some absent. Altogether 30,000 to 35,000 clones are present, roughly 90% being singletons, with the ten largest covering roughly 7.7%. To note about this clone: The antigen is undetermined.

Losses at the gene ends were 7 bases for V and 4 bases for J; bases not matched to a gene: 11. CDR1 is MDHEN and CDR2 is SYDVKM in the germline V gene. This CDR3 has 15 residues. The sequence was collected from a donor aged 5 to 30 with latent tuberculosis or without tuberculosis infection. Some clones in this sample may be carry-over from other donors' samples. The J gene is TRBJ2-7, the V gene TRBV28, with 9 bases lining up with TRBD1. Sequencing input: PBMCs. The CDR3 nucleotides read TGTGCCAGCACGAAGGACAGGGGCGGAATTTACGAGCAGTACTTC. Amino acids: CASTKDRGGIYEQYF.